What follows are 16 T cell receptor beta chains derived from one specimen sequenced in a study of T cell responses to AZD1222 COVID-19 vaccine. TCRdb's copy holds only in-frame clones and misses some; the assay was immunoSEQ multiplex PCR. Among about 56,000 clones listed, roughly 90% were seen once. The material was peripheral blood, obtained 28 days after the second AZD1222 dose. These receptors were collected from an adult who received the AZD1222 COVID-19 vaccine.

The chain employs TRBV6-5 and TRBJ2-1; no definite D call. CDR3 length equals 14 residues. V dropped 0 bases and J dropped 5 bases, with 8 bases sitting between them. Germline-derived CDR1 and CDR2 are MNHEY and SVGAGI. CDR3 coding DNA: TGTGCCAGCAGTTACTCGGTGGTCAACAATGAGCAGTTCTTC. Its translation is CASSYSVVNNEQFF.

This clone was recorded once. This rearrangement joins TRBV2 to TRBJ1-2, with 8 bases matching TRBD1. CDR1 is SNHLY, CDR2 FYNNEI, per germline. The V gene end was trimmed by 6 bases and the J gene end by 4 bases; junction bases not matched to a gene: 10. The CDR3 length is 15 residues. In DNA, the CDR3 is TGTGCCAGCAGCGGACAGGGTCCCTCTAGCTATGGCTACACCTTC. Its translation is CASSGQGPSSYGYTF.

The rearrangement uses TRBV7-9 and TRBJ2-3; D is unclear. The V gene lost 1 base and the J gene lost 1 base, with 6 bases spanning the gap. Germline values: CDR1 SEHNR, CDR2 FQNEAQ (reference sequence). CDR3 length equals 14 residues. The CDR3 spells CASSLGSGTDTQYF. The CDR3 coding sequence is TGTGCCAGCAGCTTAGGATCAGGCACAGATACGCAGTATTTT. Supplemented by reference TRBV7-9 and TRBJ2-3, the full variable domain reads DTGVSQNPRHKITKRGQNVTFRCDPISEHNRLYWYRQTLGQGPEFLTYFQNEAQLEKSRLLSDRFSAERPKGSFSTLEIQRTEQGDSAMYLCASSLGSGTDTQYFGPGTRLTVL.

This rearrangement joins TRBV6-5 to TRBJ1-1; 7 bases agree with TRBD1. The V segment lost 6 bases and the J segment 1 base; nucleotides outside the gene matches: 2. The germline CDR1 and CDR2 sequences are MNHEY and SVGAGI. This CDR3 region has 13 residues. The CDR3 bases are TGTGCCAGCAGCCGACAGGGGAACACTGAAGCTTTCTTT. It encodes CASSRQGNTEAFF.

The chain combines TRBV7-2 with TRBJ2-2; D tentatively reads TRBD1 or TRBD2 (5 bases each). Germline CDR1 is SGHTA and CDR2 is FQGNSA. The CDR3 has 15 residues. The V and J ends lost 3 bases and 0 bases respectively, with 8 bases between them. The CDR3 DNA sequence: TGTGCCAGCAGCTTCGGGGCCCCGAACACCGGGGAGCTGTTTTTT. This encodes CASSFGAPNTGELFF.

This clone showed up just once. The chain has TRBV24-1 and TRBJ1-2; tentative D call: TRBD1 (6 bases). Germline CDR1 and CDR2: KGHDR and SFDVKD. CDR3 length equals 14 residues. Between the trimmed V and J ends, which lost 2 bases and 8 bases, there was a span of 14 bases. The CDR3 is CATSDSDRLGGYTF. CDR3 nucleotides: TGTGCCACCAGTGATTCGGACAGACTCGGGGGCTACACCTTC.

This clone was counted a single time. The rearrangement joins TRBV12-3 or TRBV12-4 to TRBJ2-1, with D uncertain. The CDR3 has 11 amino acids. V was clipped by 3 bases and J by 7 bases, with 4 bases between them. The CDR3 is CASSFDNEQFF. In nucleotides, the CDR3 is TGTGCCAGCAGTTTTGATAATGAGCAGTTCTTC.

This chain uses TRBV15 with TRBJ2-7, with 7 bases fitting TRBD1. V dropped 1 base and J dropped 5; count of bases not matched to a gene: 8. The CDR3 runs 15 residues. Germline values: CDR1 LNHNV, CDR2 YYDKDF (reference sequence). This chain's CDR3 is CATSRAGTVSHEQYF. CDR3 DNA: TGTGCCACCAGCAGAGCTGGGACAGTATCGCACGAGCAGTACTTC.

The rearrangement links TRBV18 to TRBJ1-1; no clear D. V was cut by 2 bases and J by 3 bases, with 7 bases left in between. CDR1 and CDR2 (germline): KGHSH, LQKENI. The CDR3 is 13 residues long. CDR3 protein: CASSPVGDTEAFF. CDR3 DNA: TGTGCCAGCTCACCAGTCGGAGACACTGAAGCTTTCTTT.

The chain couples TRBV18 to TRBJ2-3; possibly TRBD2 for D (5 bases). The germline V gene encodes CDR1 KGHSH and CDR2 LQKENI. V shed 6 bases and J shed 6 bases, with 13 bases lying between them. The CDR3 contains 13 residues. CDR3 amino acids: CASSGGSSDTQYF. As DNA, the CDR3 is TGTGCCAGCTCCGGAGGTTCGAGCGATACGCAGTATTTT.

Only a few counts were recorded for this clone. V and J are TRBV28 and TRBJ1-1; D ambiguous. CDR1 and CDR2 from the germline V gene are MDHEN and SYDVKM. Trimming cost V 3 bases and J 9 bases, with 14 bases left between them. This CDR3 region has 13 residues. Here the CDR3 reads CASSFVEVKKAFF. Here the CDR3 DNA reads TGTGCCAGCAGTTTTGTTGAGGTCAAGAAAGCTTTCTTT. The full variable domain, in which reference TRBV28 and TRBJ1-1 provide the parts outside the CDR3, is DVKVTQSSRYLVKRTGEKVFLECVQDMDHENMFWYRQDPGLGLRLIYFSYDVKMKEKGDIPEGYSVSREKKERFSLILESASTNQTSMYLCASSFVEVKKAFFGQGTRLTVV.

This clone showed up just once. V usage is TRBV11-2 and J usage is TRBJ1-1; D remains ambiguous. CDR1 and CDR2 from the germline V gene are SGHAT and FQNNGV. The CDR3 has 13 amino acids. V dropped 1 base and J dropped 4 bases, with 7 bases sitting between them. CDR3 sequence (DNA): TGTGCCAGCAGCTTAGCATTGCGCACTGAAGCTTTCTTT. Protein: CASSLALRTEAFF. Full variable domain (outside the CDR3, taken from reference TRBV11-2 and TRBJ1-1): EAGVAQSPRYKIIEKRQSVAFWCNPISGHATLYWYQQILGQGPKLLIQFQNNGVVDDSQLPKDRFSAERLKGVDSTLKIQPAKLEDSAVYLCASSLALRTEAFFGQGTRLTVV.

The J gene is TRBJ2-5, the V gene TRBV19; tentatively, D is TRBD1 (6 bases). Germline V gene lookup returns CDR1 LNHDA and CDR2 SQIVND (reference sequence). V was shortened by 5 bases and J by 2 bases, with 15 bases between the two germline ends. The CDR3 is 15 amino acids. CDR3 residues: CASSPPGHPQETQYF. The CDR3 DNA follows: TGTGCCAGTAGTCCCCCGGGACATCCTCAAGAGACCCAGTACTTC.

J is TRBJ2-7 and V is TRBV4-2; 10 bases fit TRBD2. The CDR3 sequence is 16 residues long. Germline-derived CDR1 and CDR2 are LGHNA and YNFKEQ. The V segment lost 0 bases and the J segment 7 bases; nucleotides outside the gene matches: 9. The CDR3 region has the DNA TGTGCCAGCAGCCAAGAAATAGCGGGAGGAGTGAGGGAGCAGTACTTC. Its protein is CASSQEIAGGVREQYF.

The genes are TRBV7-2 and TRBJ1-2; TRBD1 matches 7 bases. V shed 5 bases and J 6 bases; nucleotides not matched to a gene: 9. Germline loops: CDR1 SGHTA, CDR2 FQGNSA. CDR3 size: 14 residues. CDR3 protein: CASSPRQGLNGYTF. The CDR3 region has the DNA TGTGCCAGCAGCCCTCGACAGGGACTCAATGGCTACACCTTC.

J is TRBJ2-1 and V is TRBV7-2; no firm D call. V lost 5 bases, J lost 6 bases, and 11 bases lay in between. Per the germline V gene, CDR1 is SGHTA and CDR2 is FQGNSA. The CDR3 length is 13 residues. For the CDR3, the DNA is TGTGCCAGCAGCCCCTCTAGAGGCAATGAGCAGTTCTTC. Protein sequence: CASSPSRGNEQFF.